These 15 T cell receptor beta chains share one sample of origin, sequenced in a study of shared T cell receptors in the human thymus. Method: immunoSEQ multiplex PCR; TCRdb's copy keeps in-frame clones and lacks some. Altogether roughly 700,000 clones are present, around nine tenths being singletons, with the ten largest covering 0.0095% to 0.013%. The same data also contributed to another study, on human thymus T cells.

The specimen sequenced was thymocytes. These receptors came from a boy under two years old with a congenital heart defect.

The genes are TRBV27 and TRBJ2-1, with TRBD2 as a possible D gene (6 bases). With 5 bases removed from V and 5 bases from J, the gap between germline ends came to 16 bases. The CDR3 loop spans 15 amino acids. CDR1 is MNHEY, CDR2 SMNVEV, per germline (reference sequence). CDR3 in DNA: TGTGCCAGCAGTCCCCCCGGGACTGGCAACAATGAGCAGTTCTTC. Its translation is CASSPPGTGNNEQFF.

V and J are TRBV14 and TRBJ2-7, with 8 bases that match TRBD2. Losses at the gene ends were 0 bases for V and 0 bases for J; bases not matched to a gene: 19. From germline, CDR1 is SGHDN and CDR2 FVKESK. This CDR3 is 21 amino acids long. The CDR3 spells CASSQDTPSGPQRVSSYEQYF. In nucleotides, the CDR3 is TGTGCCAGCAGCCAAGATACCCCTAGCGGGCCCCAAAGGGTGAGCTCCTACGAGCAGTACTTC.

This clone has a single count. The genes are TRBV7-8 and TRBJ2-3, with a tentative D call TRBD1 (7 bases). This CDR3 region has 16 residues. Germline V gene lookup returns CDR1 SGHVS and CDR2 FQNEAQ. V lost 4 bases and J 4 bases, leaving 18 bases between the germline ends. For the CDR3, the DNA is TGTGCCAGCAGCTCCCCAGGGGGGCAGGGATCAGATACGCAGTATTTT. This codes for CASSSPGGQGSDTQYF.

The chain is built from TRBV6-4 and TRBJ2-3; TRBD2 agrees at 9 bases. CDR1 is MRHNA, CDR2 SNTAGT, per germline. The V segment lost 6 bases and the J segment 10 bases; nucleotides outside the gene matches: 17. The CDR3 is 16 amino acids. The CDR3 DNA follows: TGTGCCAGCAGCCCAACCCTTGGGACTAGCCGATCAGCGCAGTATTTT. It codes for CASSPTLGTSRSAQYF.

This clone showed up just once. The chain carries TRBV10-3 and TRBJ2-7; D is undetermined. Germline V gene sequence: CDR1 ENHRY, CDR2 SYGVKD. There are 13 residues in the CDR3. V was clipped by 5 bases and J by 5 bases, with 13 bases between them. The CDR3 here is CAISPGSGDEQYF. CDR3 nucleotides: TGTGCCATCAGTCCGGGTTCTGGAGACGAGCAGTACTTC.

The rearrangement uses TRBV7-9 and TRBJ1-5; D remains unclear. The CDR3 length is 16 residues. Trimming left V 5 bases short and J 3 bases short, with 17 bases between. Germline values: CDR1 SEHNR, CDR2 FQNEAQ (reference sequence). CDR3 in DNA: TGTGCCAGCAGCCCGTCATTAAGCGGGTCCAATCAGCCCCAGCATTTT. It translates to CASSPSLSGSNQPQHF.

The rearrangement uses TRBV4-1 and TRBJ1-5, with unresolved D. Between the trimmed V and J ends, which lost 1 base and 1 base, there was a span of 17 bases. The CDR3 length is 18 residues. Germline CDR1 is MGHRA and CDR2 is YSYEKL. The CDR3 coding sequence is TGCGCCAGCAGCCAAGCTTCCAGTCTCCGAGGGAGCAATCAGCCCCAGCATTTT. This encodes CASSQASSLRGSNQPQHF.

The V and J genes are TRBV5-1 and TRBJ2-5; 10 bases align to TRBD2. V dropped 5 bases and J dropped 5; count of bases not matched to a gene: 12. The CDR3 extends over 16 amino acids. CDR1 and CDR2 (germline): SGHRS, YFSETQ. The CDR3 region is CASSLRGTSDRETQYF. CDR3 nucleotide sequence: TGCGCCAGCAGTTTACGCGGGACTAGCGACCGGGAGACCCAGTACTTC.

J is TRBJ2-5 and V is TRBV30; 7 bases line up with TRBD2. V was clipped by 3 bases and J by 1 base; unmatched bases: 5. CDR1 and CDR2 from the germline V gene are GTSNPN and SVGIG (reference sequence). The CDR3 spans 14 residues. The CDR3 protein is CAWRAASGQETQYF. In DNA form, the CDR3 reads TGTGCCTGGAGGGCCGCTAGCGGCCAAGAGACCCAGTACTTC.

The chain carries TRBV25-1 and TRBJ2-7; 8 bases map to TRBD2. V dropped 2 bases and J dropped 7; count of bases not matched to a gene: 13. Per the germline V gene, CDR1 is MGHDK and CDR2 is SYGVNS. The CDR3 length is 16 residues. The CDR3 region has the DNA TGTGCCAGCAGTGAAGCTTTCGGGAGGGGTGGCGGGGAGCAGTACTTC. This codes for CASSEAFGRGGGEQYF.

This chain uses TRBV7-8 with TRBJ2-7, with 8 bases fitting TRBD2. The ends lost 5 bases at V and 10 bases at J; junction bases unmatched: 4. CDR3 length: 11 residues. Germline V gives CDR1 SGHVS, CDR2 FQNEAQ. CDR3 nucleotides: TGTGCCAGCAGCCCCGGGGGGGCCCAGTACTTC. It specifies CASSPGGAQYF. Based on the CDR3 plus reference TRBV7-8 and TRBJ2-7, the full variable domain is GAGVSQSPRYKVAKRGQDVALRCDPISGHVSLFWYQQALGQGPEFLTYFQNEAQLDKSGLPSDRFFAERPEGSVSTLKIQRTQQEDSAVYLCASSPGGAQYFGPGTRLTVT.

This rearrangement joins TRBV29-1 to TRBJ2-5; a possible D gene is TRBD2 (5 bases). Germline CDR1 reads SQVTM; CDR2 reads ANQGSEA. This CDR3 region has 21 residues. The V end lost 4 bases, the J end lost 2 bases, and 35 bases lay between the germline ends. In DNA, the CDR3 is TGCAGCGTTGTATTGCGGGTTCCCACGCCTTACAAGGTAGACCAACAAGAGACCCAGTACTTC. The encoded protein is CSVVLRVPTPYKVDQQETQYF.

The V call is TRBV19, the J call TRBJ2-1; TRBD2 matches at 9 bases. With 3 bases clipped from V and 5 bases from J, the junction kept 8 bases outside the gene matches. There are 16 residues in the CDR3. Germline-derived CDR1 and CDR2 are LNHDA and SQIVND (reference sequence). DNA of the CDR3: TGTGCCAGTAGTATGAAAAGGGGACTAGCCCACAATGAGCAGTTCTTC. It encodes CASSMKRGLAHNEQFF.

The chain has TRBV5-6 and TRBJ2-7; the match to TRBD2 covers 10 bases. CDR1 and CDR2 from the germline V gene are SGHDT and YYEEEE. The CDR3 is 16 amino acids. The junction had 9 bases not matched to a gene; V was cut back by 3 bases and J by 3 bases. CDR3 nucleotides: TGTGCCAGCAGCTCTCGGCCGGGACTAGCGTACTACGAGCAGTACTTC. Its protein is CASSSRPGLAYYEQYF. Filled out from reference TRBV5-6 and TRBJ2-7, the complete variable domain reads DAGVTQSPTHLIKTRGQQVTLRCSPKSGHDTVSWYQQALGQGPQFIFQYYEEEERQRGNFPDRFSGHQFPNYSSELNVNALLLGDSALYLCASSSRPGLAYYEQYFGPGTRLTVT.

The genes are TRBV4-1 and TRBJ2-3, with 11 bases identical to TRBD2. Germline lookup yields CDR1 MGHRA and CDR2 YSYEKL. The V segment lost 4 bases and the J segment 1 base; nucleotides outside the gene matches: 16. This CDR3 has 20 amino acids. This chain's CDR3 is CASSPLGSSGRRGGTDTQYF. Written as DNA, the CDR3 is TGCGCCAGCAGCCCCCTCGGGTCTAGCGGGAGGCGGGGAGGCACAGATACGCAGTATTTT.